One T cell receptor beta chain is described in this entry. These data belong to a study of T cell changes during pregnancy in multiple sclerosis. The trim removed 4 bases at V and 7 bases at J, leaving 0 bases unmatched. CDR3 size: 12 residues. Germline V lookup: CDR1 LNHDA, CDR2 SQIVND (reference sequence). TCRdb's copy holds only in-frame clones and misses some; the assay was immunoSEQ multiplex PCR. Here the sample spans under 150,000 clones, about 95% being singletons. The J gene is TRBJ2-2, the V gene TRBV19; TRBD1 matches at 7 bases. This specimen was peripheral blood, taken after pregnancy. The TCR sequence derives from a female donor with multiple sclerosis, enrolled in a pregnancy study. As DNA, the CDR3 is TGTGCCAGTAGTAACAGGGGCGGGGAGCTGTTTTTT. Translation gives CASSNRGGELFF.